This TCR beta chain appears in the sequencing data of a study of blood T cell repertoires in COVID-19. Study information: Samples taken during acute and convalescent COVID-19 were collected in the United States, Italy and Spain.

Clones were read by immunoSEQ multiplex PCR, and TCRdb kept only the in-frame ones, dropping some. The table lists under 200,000 clones, approximately 86% of them singletons. The V gene lost 2 bases and the J gene lost 6 bases, with 13 bases spanning the gap. The CDR3 consists of 14 residues. Germline CDR1 reads MNHEY; CDR2 reads SVGAGI. This sequence joins TRBV6-5 and TRBJ1-1, with TRBD1 as a possible D gene (6 bases). The sample was peripheral blood. The TCR originated in a man in his 70s with acute or convalescent COVID-19. The CDR3: CASSYGGAYAEAFF. The CDR3 DNA reads TGTGCCAGCAGTTACGGGGGGGCGTACGCTGAAGCTTTCTTT.